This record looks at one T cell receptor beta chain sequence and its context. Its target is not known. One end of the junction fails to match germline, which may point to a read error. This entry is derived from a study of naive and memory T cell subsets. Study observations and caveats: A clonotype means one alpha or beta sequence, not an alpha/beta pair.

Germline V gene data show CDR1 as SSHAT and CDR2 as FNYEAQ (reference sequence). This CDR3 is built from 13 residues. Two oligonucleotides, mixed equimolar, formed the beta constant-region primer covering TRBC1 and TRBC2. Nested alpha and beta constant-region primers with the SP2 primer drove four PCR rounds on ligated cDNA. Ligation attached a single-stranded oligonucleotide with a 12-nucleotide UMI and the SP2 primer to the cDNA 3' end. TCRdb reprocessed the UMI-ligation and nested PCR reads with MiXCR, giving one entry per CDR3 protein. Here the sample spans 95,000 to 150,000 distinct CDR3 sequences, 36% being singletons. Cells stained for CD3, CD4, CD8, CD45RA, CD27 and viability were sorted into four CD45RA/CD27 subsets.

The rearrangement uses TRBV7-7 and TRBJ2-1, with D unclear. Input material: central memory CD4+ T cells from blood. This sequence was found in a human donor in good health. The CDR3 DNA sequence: TGTGCTAGCAGCTTGGGAAATCTCAATGAGCAGTTCTTC. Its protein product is CASSLGNLNEQFF.